This T cell receptor beta chain appears in the sequencing data of a study of T-cell reconstitution after alpha-beta-depleted transplantation in children. Study-wide results and limits: By one year post-transplant, T-cell counts and diversity largely arose from T cells that were newly produced. Reported findings indicate that, about two months after transplant, alpha-beta T cells came from several hundred expanded clones, which were derived from non-depleted graft cells. The origin of high day-60 TCRbeta diversity in some patients lay in surviving recipient T cells and thymic progenitors.

As to this clonotype: Its specificity is not known.

This CDR3 has 15 amino acids. The germline gives CDR1 SGHRS, CDR2 YFSETQ. Unmatched junction bases numbered 7, after V lost 2 bases and J lost 10 bases. As it was prepared, the TCRbeta library received unique molecular identifiers. Via MiXCR, TCRdb re-called the PCR reads, giving one row per CDR3 protein. There are just under 250,000 distinct CDR3 sequences in the sample; about 25% occur only once, and around 2.5% lies in the top ten. The chain links TRBV5-1 to TRBJ2-1, with 12 positions matching TRBD1. Sequencing used PBMCs, obtained before TCRalphabeta/CD19-depleted stem cell transplant. This TCR derives from a girl aged 2 to 9 with Fanconi anemia, due to receive a stem cell transplant. CDR3: CASSFPGQGANEQFF. CDR3 in DNA: TGCGCCAGCAGCTTTCCGGGACAGGGGGCTAACGAGCAGTTCTTC. The whole variable domain, filled in from reference TRBV5-1 and TRBJ2-1, reads KAGVTQTPRYLIKTRGQQVTLSCSPISGHRSVSWYQQTPGQGLQFLFEYFSETQRNKGNFPGRFSGRQFSNSRSEMNVSTLELGDSALYLCASSFPGQGANEQFFGPGTRLTVL.